This record concerns one T cell receptor (beta chain) sequence. What this receptor recognizes is not known. Nothing much larger sits one base from this clone, and base qualities are not available. TCRdb names Illumina HiSeq 1500 as the instrument used. TCRdb cleaned the public reads at Q25 with fastp, built clones with MiXCR and kept in-frame beta chains. Rows with a matching CDR3 protein are joined into one entry that keeps the most common DNA and genes. This sample has about 190,000 distinct CDR3 sequences in its table, and 9.5% of those were observed once. About 5% of the sample lies in the top ten. The data were obtained in a study of T cell repertoires in cytomegalovirus infection (dated by TCRdb to between 2017 and 2020). For the wider study: The HLA type of each donor mattered for the analysis, because public TCR beta signatures pointed to carriage of CMV infection along with the matching HLA type. Results and caveats for the whole study, not just this receptor: Cumulative frequency of public TCR beta family members discriminated carriers of CMV infection plus the relevant HLA type in this cohort and an independent 352-donor cohort. The ex vivo response was dominated by HLA-C-restricted CMV-specific TCR beta clonotypes, which also provided the single most frequent clonotype in two of eight donors.

CDR1 and CDR2 (SGHDT, YYEEEE) derive from the germline V gene. V gives up 0 bases and J gives up 6 bases, and the segment between their germline ends measures 10 bases. Its CDR3 holds 13 amino acids, cysteine through phenylalanine. The DNA shown is the 39-base CDR3, in frame from base 1. The receptor comes from a human donor in good health (CMV status not recorded). Some clones in this sample may be carry-over from other donors' samples. Sequences were obtained from PBMCs. The chain joins TRBV5-6 to TRBJ2-7; the D gene cannot be named for sure. The DNA sequence is TGTGCCAGCAGCTTGGCAGCTGAGGCCGAGCAGTACTTC. Translated, this is CASSLAAEAEQYF.